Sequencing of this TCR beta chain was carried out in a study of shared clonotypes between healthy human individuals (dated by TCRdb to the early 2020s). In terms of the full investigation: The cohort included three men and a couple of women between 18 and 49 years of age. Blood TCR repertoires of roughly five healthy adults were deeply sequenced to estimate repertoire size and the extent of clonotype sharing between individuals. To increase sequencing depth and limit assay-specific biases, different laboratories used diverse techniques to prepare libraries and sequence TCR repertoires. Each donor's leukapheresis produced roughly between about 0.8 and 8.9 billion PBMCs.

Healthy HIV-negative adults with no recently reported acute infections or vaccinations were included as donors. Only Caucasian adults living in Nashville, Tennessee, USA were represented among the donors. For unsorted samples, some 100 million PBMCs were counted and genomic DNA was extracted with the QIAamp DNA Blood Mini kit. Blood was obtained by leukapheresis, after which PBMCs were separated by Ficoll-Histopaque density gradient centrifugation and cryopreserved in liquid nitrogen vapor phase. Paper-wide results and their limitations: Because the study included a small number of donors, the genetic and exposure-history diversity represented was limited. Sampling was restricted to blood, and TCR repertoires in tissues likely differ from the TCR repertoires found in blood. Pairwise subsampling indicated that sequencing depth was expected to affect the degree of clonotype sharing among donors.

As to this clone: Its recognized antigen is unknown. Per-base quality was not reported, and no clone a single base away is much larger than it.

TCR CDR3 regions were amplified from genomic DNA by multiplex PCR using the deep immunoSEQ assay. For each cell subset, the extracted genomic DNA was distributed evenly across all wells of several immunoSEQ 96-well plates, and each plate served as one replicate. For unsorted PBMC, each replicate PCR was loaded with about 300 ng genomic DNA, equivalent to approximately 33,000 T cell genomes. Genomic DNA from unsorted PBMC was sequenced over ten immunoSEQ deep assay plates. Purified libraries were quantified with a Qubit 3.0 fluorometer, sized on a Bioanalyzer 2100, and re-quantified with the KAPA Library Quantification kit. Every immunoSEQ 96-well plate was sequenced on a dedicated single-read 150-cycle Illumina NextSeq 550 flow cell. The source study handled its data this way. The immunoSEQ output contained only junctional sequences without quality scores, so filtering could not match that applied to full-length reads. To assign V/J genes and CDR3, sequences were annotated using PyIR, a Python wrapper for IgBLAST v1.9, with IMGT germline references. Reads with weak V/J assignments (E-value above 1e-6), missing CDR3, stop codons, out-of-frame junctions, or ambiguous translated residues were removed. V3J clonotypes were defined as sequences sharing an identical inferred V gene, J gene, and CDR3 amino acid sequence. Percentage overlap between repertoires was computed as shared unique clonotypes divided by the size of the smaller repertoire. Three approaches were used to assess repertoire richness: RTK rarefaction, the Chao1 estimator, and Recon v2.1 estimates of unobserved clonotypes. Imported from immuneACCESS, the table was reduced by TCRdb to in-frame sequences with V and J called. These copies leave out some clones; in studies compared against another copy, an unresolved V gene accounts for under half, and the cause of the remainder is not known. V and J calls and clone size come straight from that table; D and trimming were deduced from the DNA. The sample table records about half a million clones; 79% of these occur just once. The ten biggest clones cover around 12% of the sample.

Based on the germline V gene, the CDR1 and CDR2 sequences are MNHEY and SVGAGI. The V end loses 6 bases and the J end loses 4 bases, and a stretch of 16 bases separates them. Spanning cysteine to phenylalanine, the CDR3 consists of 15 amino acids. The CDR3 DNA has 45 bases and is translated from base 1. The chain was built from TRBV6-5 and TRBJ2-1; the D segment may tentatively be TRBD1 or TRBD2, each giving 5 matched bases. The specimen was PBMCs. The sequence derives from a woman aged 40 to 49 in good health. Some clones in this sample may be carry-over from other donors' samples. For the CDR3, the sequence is CASSSGRPYYNEQFF. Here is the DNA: TGTGCCAGCAGCTCAGGGAGACCCTATTACAATGAGCAGTTCTTC.